Listed below are T cell receptor beta chains from one sample, sequenced in a study of blood T cell repertoires in COVID-19. Sequenced by immunoSEQ multiplex PCR; TCRdb stores in-frame clones only, minus some. Found here are under 200,000 clones, approximately 86% of them singletons; the top ten hold about 5%. Sequenced sample: PBMCs or T cells enriched from blood (not recorded which). The receptors come from a woman aged 55-69 years with acute COVID-19. The conserved cysteine and the conserved F or W are not part of the CDR3 here. The order of the fields is J gene, clone size, D gene, V gene, CDR3 protein. A D gene is named only where the DNA matches it firmly. Rows may omit the clone size; those that give it use once, few, many or a size class.

TRBJ1-1 NA NA TRBV19 ASSAPGGGTEAF
TRBJ1-1 NA TRBD1 TRBV6-6 ASRTRQGQEAF
TRBJ2-7 NA NA TRBV5-1 ASSLIGGEVEQY
TRBJ1-3 NA TRBD1 TRBV3-1/TRBV3-2 ASSQDNRGDSGNTIY
TRBJ2-1 once TRBD2 TRBV10-3 ATGTSGGYNEQF
TRBJ2-5 NA NA TRBV6-5 ASGYRVSKETQY
TRBJ1-2 NA TRBD1 TRBV3-1/TRBV3-2 ASSQDPGQGAAQNYGYT
TRBJ2-1 NA TRBD2 TRBV3-1/TRBV3-2 ASSPGLAGLSYNEQF
TRBJ1-2 once TRBD1 TRBV6-6 ASSRDRANYGYT
TRBJ2-7 NA NA TRBV6-2/TRBV6-3 ASSQLTGGKSPLKQY
TRBJ2-1 once TRBD2 TRBV24-1 ATSDMRTSGSEQF
TRBJ1-5 NA NA TRBV11-2 ASSSSQTSNQPQH
TRBJ1-1 NA NA TRBV4-1 ASSPSRDTTEANTEAF
TRBJ1-3 NA NA TRBV2 ASSDDRFSGNTIY
TRBJ1-5 NA TRBD1 TRBV19 ASRGTGPNQPQH
TRBJ1-3 NA TRBD1 TRBV18 ASSPAGQGVSGNTIY
TRBJ1-6 NA TRBD1 TRBV2 ARTGGDSPLH
TRBJ1-1 NA NA TRBV9 ASSASGNTEAF
TRBJ1-1 NA TRBD1 TRBV7-2 ASSDQRRQGTEAF
TRBJ2-1 NA TRBD1 TRBV7-2 ASSPKTGVYEQF
TRBJ2-1 NA TRBD2 TRBV28 ASSFVEGTSLSNEQF
TRBJ2-5 NA NA TRBV5-1 ASSVLQGSETQY
TRBJ2-1 NA TRBD1 TRBV5-1 ASSLMGTGDNEQF
TRBJ2-2 NA NA TRBV5-8 ASSHNPGLNTGELF
TRBJ1-5 NA NA TRBV11-2 ASSLGRGPQH
TRBJ1-2 few NA TRBV6-5 ASSYSENYGYT
TRBJ2-5 few NA TRBV6-2/TRBV6-3 ASSLYQETQY
TRBJ1-4 NA TRBD1 TRBV19 ASQTGQGINEKLF
TRBJ1-5 NA TRBD1 TRBV5-1 ASSPDRGNQPQH
TRBJ2-1 NA NA TRBV7-2 ASSLWGSGGNEQF
TRBJ1-3 NA NA TRBV14 ASSHDSSGNTIY
TRBJ1-2 NA NA TRBV18 ASSQSQIRQNTNYGYT
TRBJ1-5 NA NA TRBV10-3 AIRGRLDSNQPQH
TRBJ2-2 NA NA TRBV10-1 ASSEILATGELF
TRBJ1-6 few NA TRBV18 ASSPGGAGDSPLH
TRBJ1-1 NA NA TRBV11-2 ASSFGENTEAF